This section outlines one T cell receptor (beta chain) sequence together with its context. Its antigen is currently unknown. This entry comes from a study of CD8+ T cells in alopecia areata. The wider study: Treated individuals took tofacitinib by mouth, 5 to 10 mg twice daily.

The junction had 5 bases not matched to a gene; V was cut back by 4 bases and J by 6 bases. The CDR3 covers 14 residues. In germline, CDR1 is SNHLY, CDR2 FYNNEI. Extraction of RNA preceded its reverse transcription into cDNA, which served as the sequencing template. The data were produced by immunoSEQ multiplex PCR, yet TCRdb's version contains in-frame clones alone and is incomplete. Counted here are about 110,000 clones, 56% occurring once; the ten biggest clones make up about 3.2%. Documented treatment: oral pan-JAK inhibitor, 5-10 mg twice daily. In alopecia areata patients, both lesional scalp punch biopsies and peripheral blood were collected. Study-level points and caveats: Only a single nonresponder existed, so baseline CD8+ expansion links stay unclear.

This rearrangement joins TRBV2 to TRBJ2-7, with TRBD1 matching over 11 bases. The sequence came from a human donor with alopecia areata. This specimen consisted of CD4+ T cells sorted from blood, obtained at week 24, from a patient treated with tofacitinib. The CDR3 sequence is CASSAGTGGLEQYF. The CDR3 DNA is TGTGCCAGCAGTGCCGGGACAGGGGGACTCGAGCAGTACTTC.